One and the same sample provided the 26 T cell receptor beta chains below, sequenced in a study of cytomegalovirus exposure and HLA in healthy donors. The PCR used 60 Vbeta and 13 Jbeta primers. Libraries were prepared by immunoSEQ multiplex PCR; TCRdb keeps only in-frame clonotypes and omits some of them. The top ten clones hold 2% to 2.5% of a sample with 150,000 to 200,000 clones, more than 75% of them seen once. The sequencing sample was made of PBMCs. The receptors stem from a woman in her thirties in good health and CMV-seropositive.

The chain employs TRBV7-4 and TRBJ2-7; TRBD2 is a possible D gene (5 bases). This CDR3 comprises 14 residues. V was clipped by 5 bases and J by 3 bases, with 14 bases between them. Germline assignment: CDR1 SGHVT and CDR2 SQSDAQ. CDR3 sequence (DNA): TGTGCCAGCAGCGCCAGACTGGAGGACTACGAGCAGTACTTC. Residues: CASSARLEDYEQYF.

V gene TRBV19 combines with J gene TRBJ2-1; 10 bases match TRBD2. V shed 5 bases, J shed 13 bases, and the junction held 5 bases outside the gene matches. The CDR3 runs 12 residues. Germline assignment: CDR1 LNHDA and CDR2 SQIVND (reference sequence). The CDR3 loop reads CASSWSGGEQFF. The DNA of the CDR3 is TGTGCCAGTAGTTGGAGCGGGGGGGAACAGTTCTTC.

As to this clone: The sample has other DNA sequences that encode this CDR3 too. This sequence joins TRBV5-1 and TRBJ1-6; 8 nucleotides match TRBD1. From germline, CDR1 is SGHRS and CDR2 YFSETQ. The CDR3 loop spans 15 amino acids. V was pared by 4 bases and J by 7 bases, with 7 bases of the junction left unmatched. The CDR3 is CASSGGQGANSPLHF. In nucleotides, the CDR3 is TGCGCCAGCAGCGGAGGACAGGGCGCAAATTCACCCCTCCACTTT.

This clone has just one count. The chain links TRBV4-1 to TRBJ2-7, with 10 nucleotides matching TRBD2. Germline lookup yields CDR1 MGHRA and CDR2 YSYEKL. This CDR3 contains 15 residues. J was trimmed by 2 bases and V by 4 bases; bases with no gene match: 5. CDR3 sequence: CASSLSGGTPYEQYF. The CDR3 region has the DNA TGCGCCAGCAGCCTTAGCGGGGGGACCCCCTACGAGCAGTACTTC.

V usage is TRBV5-1 and J usage is TRBJ2-7; possibly TRBD2 for D (5 bases). The CDR3 runs 15 residues. Germline V CDR1 and CDR2: SGHRS, YFSETQ. Trimming removed 2 bases from V and 0 bases from J, with 12 bases in between. For the CDR3, the DNA is TGCGCCAGCAGCTTTTCGGGAACCGGCTCCTACGAGCAGTACTTC. Translation: CASSFSGTGSYEQYF.

The DNA for the CDR3 is TGTGCCAGTAGTCCTCTATCCAGGGGTGGAGAGCAGTACTTC. It encodes CASSPLSRGGEQYF. The V gene is TRBV19, the J gene TRBJ2-7, with TRBD1 as a possible D gene (6 bases). The CDR3 contains 14 residues. Trimming stripped 5 bases from V and 7 bases from J, with 18 bases between. Germline CDR1 reads LNHDA; CDR2 reads SQIVND (reference sequence).

The chain joins TRBV27 to TRBJ2-3; 8 bases fit TRBD2. Germline V CDR1 and CDR2: MNHEY, SMNVEV (reference sequence). V dropped 5 bases and J dropped 2; count of bases not matched to a gene: 12. The CDR3 length is 17 residues. The CDR3 DNA is TGTGCCAGCAGTCCAGGAATCTTAGCGGGGACCACAGATACGCAGTATTTT. Translating gives CASSPGILAGTTDTQYF.

The chain combines TRBV7-9 with TRBJ2-5; 7 bases are a match to TRBD1. J was trimmed by 2 bases and V by 5 bases; bases with no gene match: 5. This CDR3 contains 14 residues. Germline V lookup: CDR1 SEHNR, CDR2 FQNEAQ (reference sequence). The CDR3 is CASSTDREQETQYF. CDR3 coding DNA: TGTGCCAGCAGCACCGACAGGGAACAAGAGACCCAGTACTTC. The entire variable domain, with the rest obtained from reference TRBV7-9 and TRBJ2-5, is as follows: DTGVSQNPRHKITKRGQNVTFRCDPISEHNRLYWYRQTLGQGPEFLTYFQNEAQLEKSRLLSDRFSAERPKGSFSTLEIQRTEQGDSAMYLCASSTDREQETQYFGPGTRLLVL.

The V gene is TRBV6-5, the J gene TRBJ2-7; maybe TRBD1 (5 bases). The length of the CDR3 is 15 residues. From germline, CDR1 is MNHEY and CDR2 SVGAGI. V was pared by 2 bases and J by 0 bases, with 11 bases between. Here the CDR3 DNA reads TGTGCCAGCAGTTACGAAGGGGTACCCTCCTACGAGCAGTACTTC. Its protein product is CASSYEGVPSYEQYF.

The chain employs TRBV9 and TRBJ2-7; the match to TRBD2 covers 8 bases. V shed 2 bases, J shed 2 bases, and the junction held 6 bases outside the gene matches. The germline V gene has CDR1 SGDLS and CDR2 YYNGEE. CDR3 length equals 15 residues. The DNA of the CDR3 is TGTGCCAGCAGCGTGGCGGGGGGTGTTCCCTACGAGCAGTACTTC. It is translated as CASSVAGGVPYEQYF.

The chain is built from TRBV19 and TRBJ1-2; D is possibly TRBD1 (6 bases). Trimming shortened V by 4 bases and J by 8 bases, and 17 bases separated the two germline ends. The germline V gene has CDR1 LNHDA and CDR2 SQIVND (reference sequence). The CDR3 consists of 14 residues. Written as DNA, the CDR3 is TGTGCCAGTAGTAGGGGGCGACAGGAAACCGGCTACACCTTC. This codes for CASSRGRQETGYTF.

The chain has TRBV10-1 and TRBJ1-6; D not resolved. V was shortened by 3 bases and J by 10 bases, with 10 bases between the two germline ends. Germline loops: CDR1 WNHNN, CDR2 SYGVQD (reference sequence). The CDR3 runs to 13 residues. This CDR3 is CASSESTGSPLHF. Written as DNA, the CDR3 is TGCGCCAGCAGTGAATCAACGGGATCACCCCTCCACTTT.

This chain uses TRBV9 with TRBJ2-2; D possibly corresponds to TRBD1 (5 bases). Looked up from germline, CDR1 is SGDLS and CDR2 is YYNGEE. The CDR3 has 14 residues. V shed 3 bases and J shed 0 bases, with 6 bases lying between them. In DNA, the CDR3 is TGTGCCAGCAGCGGGGGCCCGAACACCGGGGAGCTGTTTTTT. Translation gives CASSGGPNTGELFF.

The V and J genes are TRBV18 and TRBJ2-5; tentative D call: TRBD2 (6 bases). Germline lookup yields CDR1 KGHSH and CDR2 LQKENI. Trimming took 5 bases from V and 2 from J, leaving 9 bases between them. The CDR3 covers 13 residues. The CDR3 spells CASSRDLQETQYF. CDR3 sequence (DNA): TGTGCCAGCTCAAGGGACTTACAAGAGACCCAGTACTTC.

In this sample, this clone turned up a few times. This chain uses TRBV7-6 with TRBJ2-1; no reliable D call. Trimming cost V 0 bases and J 5 bases, with 11 bases left between them. Looked up from germline, CDR1 is SGHVS and CDR2 is FNYEAQ. CDR3 length equals 15 residues. In DNA form, the CDR3 reads TGTGCCAGCAGCTTAGCGACGGGTCGAGACAATGAGCAGTTCTTC. Protein product: CASSLATGRDNEQFF.

This clone has only a few counts. This chain uses TRBV7-2 with TRBJ2-3; the D is unclear. The CDR3 is made up of 15 amino acids. Germline CDR1 is SGHTA and CDR2 is FQGNSA. Trimming pared 3 bases from V and 1 base from J, leaving 11 bases between. The DNA for the CDR3 is TGTGCCAGCAGCTTTAGCCCCTCGGGCACAGATACGCAGTATTTT. It encodes CASSFSPSGTDTQYF.

The chain recombines TRBV4-2 with TRBJ2-7; 9 bases are shared with TRBD2. CDR1 and CDR2 from the germline V gene are LGHNA and YNFKEQ. There are 15 residues in the CDR3. V was clipped by 4 bases and J by 3 bases; unmatched bases: 7. CDR3 protein: CASSLYSGGHYEQYF. The CDR3, as DNA: TGTGCCAGCAGCCTCTATAGCGGGGGCCACTACGAGCAGTACTTC.

This chain links TRBV28 with TRBJ1-6; tentatively, D is TRBD1 (6 bases). V lost 6 bases to trimming and J lost 5 bases, with 32 bases between them. The CDR3 runs to 21 residues. Germline CDR1 reads MDHEN; CDR2 reads SYDVKM. Written as DNA, the CDR3 is TGTGCCAGCAGAGTATGGGGGGGGGCGGGATTCGCGAGCGGCCATAATTCACCCCTCCACTTT. Protein: CASRVWGGAGFASGHNSPLHF.

This chain uses TRBV28 with TRBJ2-7, with TRBD1 matching 7 bases. This CDR3 has 13 residues. The germline V gene encodes CDR1 MDHEN and CDR2 SYDVKM. J gave up 3 bases and V 6 bases, and 5 bases lay outside the gene matches. As DNA, the CDR3 is TGTGCCAGCAGCCCGACAGGGTTCTACGAGCAGTACTTC. Translation: CASSPTGFYEQYF.

J is TRBJ1-4 and V is TRBV15; no firm D call. CDR1 is LNHNV, CDR2 YYDKDF, per germline (reference sequence). This CDR3 comprises 13 residues. Trimming stripped 5 bases from V and 7 bases from J, with 11 bases between. In nucleotides, the CDR3 is TGTGCCACCAGCTCTCGTTCGGTTGAAAAACTGTTTTTT. Amino acids: CATSSRSVEKLFF.

This clone showed up just once. The chain carries TRBV2 and TRBJ1-5, with 7 bases aligning to TRBD1. Germline V lookup: CDR1 SNHLY, CDR2 FYNNEI. V gave up 7 bases and J gave up 0 bases; unmatched junction bases: 9. This CDR3 spans 16 amino acids. CDR3: CASTQDRQYSNQPQHF. In DNA form, the CDR3 reads TGTGCCAGCACTCAGGACAGGCAGTATAGCAATCAGCCCCAGCATTTT. The variable domain in full, with the rest retrieved from reference TRBV2 and TRBJ1-5, is EPEVTQTPSHQVTQMGQEVILRCVPISNHLYFYWYRQILGQKVEFLVSFYNNEISEKSEIFDDQFSVERPDGSNFTLKIRSTKLEDSAMYFCASTQDRQYSNQPQHFGDGTRLSIL.

This chain links TRBV13 with TRBJ2-3; 10 bases are a match to TRBD2. The germline V gene has CDR1 PRHDT and CDR2 FYEKMQ (reference sequence). The CDR3 sequence is 15 residues long. V lost 4 bases and J lost 1; bases outside the gene matches: 2. In DNA form, the CDR3 reads TGTGCCAGCAGCTACGGGACTAGCGGCACAGATACGCAGTATTTT. It yields the protein CASSYGTSGTDTQYF.

CDR3 coding DNA: TGTGCCAGCAGCCCGTGGACAGGGGGCGCCGGTGGCTACACCTTC. Residues: CASSPWTGGAGGYTF. The chain recombines TRBV7-9 with TRBJ1-2; 11 nucleotides line up with TRBD1. The CDR3 runs 15 residues. Losses at the gene ends were 5 bases for V and 7 bases for J; bases not matched to a gene: 9. Germline CDR1 and CDR2: SEHNR and FQNEAQ (reference sequence).

The V and J genes are TRBV27 and TRBJ2-3; 8 bases map to TRBD2. Trimming took 8 bases from V and 4 from J; bases not matched to a gene: 8. Per the germline V gene, CDR1 is MNHEY and CDR2 is SMNVEV (reference sequence). The CDR3 is 14 residues long. The DNA for the CDR3 is TGTGCCAGCTCCTTAGCGGGGAGGGCAGATACGCAGTATTTT. Translated: CASSLAGRADTQYF.

The table lists this clone with a count of one. The J gene is TRBJ2-2, the V gene TRBV4-2; 8 positions match TRBD1. Looked up from germline, CDR1 is LGHNA and CDR2 is YNFKEQ. The CDR3 sequence is 19 residues long. Trimming at V came to 1 base and at J to 4 bases, leaving 14 bases not matched to a gene. For the CDR3, the DNA is TGTGCCAGCAGCCAAGGAGACAGGGGAGGACCTCCGGGCACCGGGGAGCTGTTTTTT. Residues: CASSQGDRGGPPGTGELFF.

This chain links TRBV11-2 with TRBJ2-7; perhaps TRBD2 as D (5 bases). The CDR3 runs 14 residues. Looked up from germline, CDR1 is SGHAT and CDR2 is FQNNGV. Trimming shortened V by 6 bases and J by 2 bases, and 14 bases separated the two germline ends. This chain's CDR3 is CASSYGRGPYEQYF. Written as DNA, the CDR3 is TGTGCCAGCAGTTACGGCCGAGGGCCCTACGAGCAGTACTTC.